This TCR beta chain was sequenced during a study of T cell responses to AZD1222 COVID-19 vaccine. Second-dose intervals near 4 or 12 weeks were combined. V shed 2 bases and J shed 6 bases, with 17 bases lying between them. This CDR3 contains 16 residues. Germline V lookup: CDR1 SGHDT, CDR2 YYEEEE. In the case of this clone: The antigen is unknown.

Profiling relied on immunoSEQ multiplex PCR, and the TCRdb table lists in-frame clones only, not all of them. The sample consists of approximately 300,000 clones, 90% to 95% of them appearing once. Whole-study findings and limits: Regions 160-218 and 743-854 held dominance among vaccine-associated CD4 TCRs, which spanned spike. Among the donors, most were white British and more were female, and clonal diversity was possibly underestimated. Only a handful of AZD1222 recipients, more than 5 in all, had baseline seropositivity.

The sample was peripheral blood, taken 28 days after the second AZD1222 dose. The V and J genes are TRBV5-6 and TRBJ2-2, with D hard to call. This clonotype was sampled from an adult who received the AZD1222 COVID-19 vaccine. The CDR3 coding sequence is TGTGCCAGCAGCTTACCTCCGCCGGGTGAATCCGGGGAGCTGTTTTTT. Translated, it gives CASSLPPPGESGELFF. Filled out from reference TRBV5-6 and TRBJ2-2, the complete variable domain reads DAGVTQSPTHLIKTRGQQVTLRCSPKSGHDTVSWYQQALGQGPQFIFQYYEEEERQRGNFPDRFSGHQFPNYSSELNVNALLLGDSALYLCASSLPPPGESGELFFGEGSRLTVL.